The 15 T cell receptor beta chains below come from one sample, sequenced in a study of shared clonotypes between healthy human individuals (dated by TCRdb to 2020 to 2022). CD8 naive samples were CD45RO-negative cells positively selected for CCR7, giving a CD45RA+CCR7+ population that excluded TemRA cells. To prepare the library, the immunoSEQ multiplex PCR assay was applied. The table was pulled from immuneACCESS by TCRdb, which kept in-frame rearrangements only. Such tables lose some clones; where checked, under half of the loss comes from unresolved V genes, and the rest has no known cause. The table for this sample lists millions of clones; about 94% of them were counted only once. The ten largest make up 0.85% to 1.2% of the sample. The sample taken for sequencing was naive CD8+ T cells sorted from blood. The cell subset or site label of this sample denotes: CD45RA+CCR7+. The receptors were gathered from a man aged 18 to 35 in good health.

The chain employs TRBV27 and TRBJ2-7, with 9 nucleotides matching TRBD1. Germline V lookup: CDR1 MNHEY, CDR2 SMNVEV (reference sequence). Trimming cost V 4 bases and J 5 bases; bases outside gene matches: 9. This CDR3 contains 15 residues. The CDR3 DNA reads TGTGCCAGCAGTTCCCCTGACAGGGGGACCAACGAGCAGTACTTC. It codes for CASSSPDRGTNEQYF.

This chain joins TRBV6-1 and TRBJ2-7; unclear D gene. V lost 3 bases and J 0 bases, leaving 12 bases between the germline ends. The CDR3 spans 15 residues. Germline values: CDR1 MNHNS, CDR2 SASEGT. The chain's CDR3 is CASSEALLSSYEQYF. The CDR3 coding sequence is TGTGCCAGCAGTGAGGCCCTGCTTAGCTCCTACGAGCAGTACTTC.

This clone was seen once. The chain has TRBV5-4 and TRBJ2-6; tentative D call: TRBD2 (6 bases). Trimming stripped 2 bases from V and 2 bases from J, with 8 bases between. The germline gives CDR1 SGHNT, CDR2 YYREEE (reference sequence). The CDR3 is 15 amino acids. The CDR3 reads CASSFGGAGANVLTF. In DNA form, the CDR3 reads TGTGCCAGCAGCTTCGGAGGGGCTGGGGCCAACGTCCTGACTTTC. Variable domain in full (rest from reference TRBV5-4 and TRBJ2-6): ETGVTQSPTHLIKTRGQQVTLRCSSQSGHNTVSWYQQALGQGPQFIFQYYREEENGRGNFPPRFSGLQFPNYSSELNVNALELDDSALYLCASSFGGAGANVLTFGAGSRLTVL.

On this clone itself: This sample includes further DNA sequences coding for the same CDR3. The chain has TRBV6-1 and TRBJ2-7; no clear D. V was shortened by 6 bases and J by 2 bases, with 11 bases between the two germline ends. Germline V gene data show CDR1 as MNHNS and CDR2 as SASEGT. The CDR3 runs to 13 residues. The CDR3: CASSLGRTYEQYF. The CDR3 region has the DNA TGTGCCAGCAGCTTAGGCCGGACCTACGAGCAGTACTTC.

CDR3 amino acids: CSAPGLYGYTF. For the CDR3, the DNA is TGCAGTGCTCCAGGGTTGTATGGCTACACCTTC. The V gene is TRBV20-1, the J gene TRBJ1-2, with a weak D call TRBD1 (5 bases). The CDR3 loop spans 11 amino acids. Germline CDR1 is DFQATT and CDR2 is SNEGSKA (reference sequence). V was pared by 5 bases and J by 5 bases, with 9 bases between.

This rearrangement joins TRBV10-3 to TRBJ2-2, with a tentative D call TRBD2 (6 bases). Per germline, CDR1 ENHRY and CDR2 SYGVKD. This CDR3 region has 13 residues. V gave up 6 bases and J gave up 2 bases, with 7 bases separating them. The chain's CDR3 is CAIRLANTGELFF. In DNA form, the CDR3 reads TGTGCCATCAGACTAGCAAACACCGGGGAGCTGTTTTTT.

The chain combines TRBV27 with TRBJ2-7; unclear D gene. Germline CDR1 reads MNHEY; CDR2 reads SMNVEV (reference sequence). Deletions cut 1 base from V and 5 bases from J, with 9 bases between. The CDR3 is 13 residues long. DNA of the CDR3: TGTGCCAGCAGTTTATTTGTGGGCAACGAGCAGTACTTC. Translating it yields CASSLFVGNEQYF.

V gene TRBV7-9 combines with J gene TRBJ2-2; tentatively, D is TRBD2 (5 bases). Germline V gene sequence: CDR1 SEHNR, CDR2 FQNEAQ (reference sequence). This CDR3 is built from 13 residues. Deletions cut 6 bases from V and 7 bases from J, with 12 bases between. The CDR3 here is CASRSVGLGELFF. CDR3 in DNA: TGTGCCAGCAGGTCCGTCGGACTCGGGGAGCTGTTTTTT.

Concerning this clone: Other DNA sequences from this sample encode an identical CDR3 as well. This chain uses TRBV30 with TRBJ2-7; D possibly corresponds to TRBD1 (5 bases). The germline CDR1 and CDR2 sequences are GTSNPN and SVGIG (reference sequence). CDR3 length: 13 amino acids. Trimming shortened V by 0 bases and J by 2 bases, and 8 bases separated the two germline ends. CDR3 loop: CAWSVGQAYEQYF. DNA of the CDR3: TGTGCCTGGAGTGTAGGACAAGCCTACGAGCAGTACTTC. Filled out from reference TRBV30 and TRBJ2-7, the complete variable domain reads SQTIHQWPATLVQPVGSPLSLECTVEGTSNPNLYWYRQAAGRGLQLLFYSVGIGQISSEVPQNLSASRPQDRQFILSSKKLLLSDSGFYLCAWSVGQAYEQYFGPGTRLTVT.

This clone was counted a single time. This chain links TRBV27 with TRBJ2-2; D possibly corresponds to TRBD1 (7 bases). Trimming stripped 4 bases from V and 3 bases from J, with 12 bases between. CDR3 length equals 15 residues. Per the germline V gene, CDR1 is MNHEY and CDR2 is SMNVEV (reference sequence). The CDR3 coding sequence is TGTGCCAGCAGTTCGCGGGGACAGCACACCGGGGAGCTGTTTTTT. Its protein product is CASSSRGQHTGELFF.

The V call is TRBV10-3, the J call TRBJ2-2, with D maybe TRBD2 (6 bases). The germline V gene has CDR1 ENHRY and CDR2 SYGVKD. The CDR3 has 14 amino acids. Trimming pared 8 bases from V and 6 bases from J, leaving 16 bases between. CDR3 nucleotides: TGTGCCATCGGAAACGGGGGAAGGTCCGGGGAGCTGTTTTTT. This gives the protein CAIGNGGRSGELFF.

Regarding this clone: The same CDR3 also results from other DNA sequences found in this sample. The chain has TRBV4-1 and TRBJ2-5, with D maybe TRBD1 (6 bases). Germline lookup yields CDR1 MGHRA and CDR2 YSYEKL. The length of the CDR3 is 15 residues. V lost 1 base and J lost 4, with 13 bases in between. DNA for the CDR3: TGCGCCAGCAGCCAAGTCCCCAGGGGTGGAGAGACCCAGTACTTC. Its protein is CASSQVPRGGETQYF.

This chain uses TRBV4-1 with TRBJ2-3; D gene ambiguous. The CDR3 loop spans 15 amino acids. V was clipped by 3 bases and J by 4 bases, with 14 bases between them. Germline CDR1 reads MGHRA; CDR2 reads YSYEKL. CDR3 nucleotide sequence: TGCGCCAGCAGCCAGGGCAGTTATTCCCCAGATACGCAGTATTTT. As protein: CASSQGSYSPDTQYF.

The chain recombines TRBV11-2 with TRBJ1-2; D remains ambiguous. Germline values: CDR1 SGHAT, CDR2 FQNNGV. The length of the CDR3 is 16 residues. V was trimmed by 1 base and J by 3 bases, leaving 15 bases between them. CDR3 nucleotide sequence: TGTGCCAGCAGCTTAGGAGGCGGGCAGACCGACTATGGCTACACCTTC. It specifies CASSLGGGQTDYGYTF.

The chain's CDR3 is CASSNGAYEQYF. In nucleotides, the CDR3 is TGTGCCAGCAGCAATGGGGCCTACGAGCAGTACTTC. V gene TRBV6-5 combines with J gene TRBJ2-7; D remains ambiguous. Trimming removed 6 bases at V and 2 bases at J, with 8 bases between. The CDR3 has 12 amino acids. CDR1 is MNHEY, CDR2 SVGAGI, per germline.